The next 7 T cell receptor beta chains were all read from a single sample in a study of T cells in Graves' hyperthyroidism and ophthalmopathy (dated by TCRdb to the late 2010s). Library generation was performed with multiplex PCR. The instrument was an Illumina HiSeq 2000. The TCR beta CDR3 regions were amplified from RNA transcripts. The first round of RT-PCR for the TCR CDR3 was performed with the HTBI primer set and the Qiagen OneStep RT-PCR kit. TCRdb passed the public sequencing reads through fastp at Q25 and MiXCR, retaining productive beta sequences. A single entry per CDR3 protein holds the most common genes and DNA from its merged rows. The sample data list hundreds of thousands of distinct CDR3 sequences, and around 42% of these were observed just once. Of the sample, about 8.2% falls within the top ten clones. Sequencing input: peripheral blood or thyroid tissue (not recorded which). Receptors were obtained from a woman aged 18-29 years with Graves' hyperthyroidism. Donor details come from another sample of the same person, matched by shared clones.

This chain joins TRBV5-1 and TRBJ2-3, with D unresolved. V lost 0 bases to trimming and J lost 0 bases, with 11 bases between them. The germline gives CDR1 SGHRS, CDR2 YFSETQ. CDR3 length equals 16 residues. The CDR3 sequence: CASSLATGRSTDTQYF. The CDR3 DNA sequence: TGCGCCAGCAGCTTGGCCACGGGCCGTAGCACAGATACGCAGTATTTT.

This rearrangement joins TRBV25-1 to TRBJ1-3; 7 nucleotides align to TRBD1. CDR1 and CDR2 from the germline V gene are MGHDK and SYGVNS. The CDR3 has 14 residues. V lost 8 bases and J lost 0; bases outside the gene matches: 4. The CDR3 region has the DNA TGTGCCAGCGCGCGACAGGGCTCTGGAAACACCATATATTTT. Its protein product is CASARQGSGNTIYF.

The rearrangement uses TRBV6-4 and TRBJ1-4; possibly TRBD1 for D (5 bases). Trimming shortened V by 2 bases and J by 13 bases, and 17 bases separated the two germline ends. CDR3 length: 14 residues. Looked up from germline, CDR1 is MRHNA and CDR2 is SNTAGT. The CDR3 loop is CASSDTGLAGTLFF. The DNA for the CDR3 is TGTGCCAGCAGTGACACGGGACTAGCGGGCACACTGTTTTTT.

This clonotype was recorded many times. The chain is built from TRBV2 and TRBJ1-2; D not certain. The CDR3 sequence is 12 residues long. V was trimmed by 4 bases and J by 2 bases, leaving 5 bases between them. Germline V lookup: CDR1 SNHLY, CDR2 FYNNEI. Written as DNA, the CDR3 is TGTGCCAGCAGTGGGCAGAACTATGGCTACACCTTC. Its translation is CASSGQNYGYTF.

This clonotype came up once. This could be a read error, since a much larger clone is one nucleotide away. This rearrangement joins TRBV29-1 to TRBJ2-7; D call uncertain. The CDR3 runs to 10 residues. CDR1 and CDR2 from the germline V gene are SQVTM and ANQGSEA. CDR3 region: CSVEVGEQCF. CDR3 nucleotide sequence: TGCAGCGTTGAAGTTGGCGAGCAGTGCTTC.

This clonotype appeared many times. V gene TRBV7-3 combines with J gene TRBJ1-1; D gene uncertain. Germline-derived CDR1 and CDR2 are SGHTA and FQGTGA. Deletions cut 5 bases from V and 9 bases from J, with 16 bases between. The CDR3 runs 13 residues. CDR3 DNA sequence: TGTGCCAGCAGCACCGCCCCCGGCGGGCAAGCTTTCTTT. Amino acid sequence: CASSTAPGGQAFF.

The gene calls are TRBV6-5 and TRBJ1-1; TRBD1 matches 9 bases. The V segment lost 6 bases and the J segment 1 base; nucleotides outside the gene matches: 3. The CDR3 spans 14 residues. Germline assignment: CDR1 MNHEY and CDR2 SVGAGI. The CDR3, as DNA: TGTGCCAGCAGAACAGGGGGCTGGAACACTGAAGCTTTCTTT. Translated: CASRTGGWNTEAFF.